The 31 T cell receptor beta chains below come from one sample, sequenced in a study of cytomegalovirus exposure and HLA in healthy donors. Libraries were prepared by immunoSEQ multiplex PCR; TCRdb keeps only in-frame clonotypes and omits some of them. Of approximately 120,000 clones detected, around nine tenths appear once; the ten largest clones hold roughly 2%. The sample consisted of PBMCs. The source is a woman in her late teens or twenties in good health and CMV-seronegative.

This chain joins TRBV18 and TRBJ2-1; 16 bases map to TRBD2. CDR1 KGHSH and CDR2 LQKENI come from the germline V gene. The CDR3 runs to 19 residues. J lost 3 bases, V lost 4 bases, and 9 bases had no gene match. The CDR3 DNA reads as TGTGCCAGCTCACTTCCGGGACTAGCGGGAGGGGTTATCTACAATGAGCAGTTCTTC. Translation: CASSLPGLAGGVIYNEQFF. The variable domain in full, completed from reference TRBV18 and TRBJ2-1, reads NAGVMQNPRHLVRRRGQEARLRCSPMKGHSHVYWYRQLPEEGLKFMVYLQKENIIDESGMPKERFSAEFPKEGPSILRIQQVVRGDSAAYFCASSLPGLAGGVIYNEQFFGPGTRLTVL.

The chain recombines TRBV10-3 with TRBJ2-3; 8 bases map to TRBD2. Germline assignment: CDR1 ENHRY and CDR2 SYGVKD. This CDR3 contains 15 residues. V lost 4 bases and J lost 1; bases outside the gene matches: 4. The CDR3 DNA is TGTGCCATCAGTGGGGGGGGACTAGGCACAGATACGCAGTATTTT. Translating it yields CAISGGGLGTDTQYF.

CDR3 coding DNA: TGTGCCAGCAGCTCCTTTTCAGGCAATCAGCCCCAGCATTTT. Its protein is CASSSFSGNQPQHF. This sequence joins TRBV7-2 and TRBJ1-5, with D unresolved. The germline V gene has CDR1 SGHTA and CDR2 FQGNSA. The CDR3 is made up of 14 amino acids. V was pared by 4 bases and J by 2 bases, with 9 bases between.

The CDR3 coding sequence is TGTGCCAGCAGTTCCTGGGAGGGGTCCTACGAGCAGTACTTC. Its translation: CASSSWEGSYEQYF. This chain uses TRBV27 with TRBJ2-7, with 7 nucleotides matching TRBD2. V shed 4 bases and J 1 base; nucleotides not matched to a gene: 4. CDR3 length: 14 amino acids. Germline V gene data show CDR1 as MNHEY and CDR2 as SMNVEV (reference sequence).

This sequence joins TRBV10-1 and TRBJ2-2; 8 nucleotides match TRBD2. CDR1 and CDR2 from the germline V gene are WNHNN and SYGVQD (reference sequence). The V segment lost 4 bases and the J segment 1 base; nucleotides outside the gene matches: 2. The CDR3 sequence is 15 residues long. The CDR3, as DNA: TGCGCCAGCAGTGGAACTAGCGGGAACACCGGGGAGCTGTTTTTT. Translated: CASSGTSGNTGELFF.

The rearrangement joins TRBV5-1 to TRBJ2-5; 7 bases line up with TRBD1. The CDR3 consists of 12 residues. J lost 4 bases, V lost 5 bases, and 2 bases had no gene match. Germline V gene data show CDR1 as SGHRS and CDR2 as YFSETQ. In DNA, the CDR3 is TGCGCCAGCAGGACAGGGCTAGAGACCCAGTACTTC. Protein: CASRTGLETQYF. Full variable domain (missing parts from reference TRBV5-1 and TRBJ2-5): KAGVTQTPRYLIKTRGQQVTLSCSPISGHRSVSWYQQTPGQGLQFLFEYFSETQRNKGNFPGRFSGRQFSNSRSEMNVSTLELGDSALYLCASRTGLETQYFGPGTRLLVL.

This sequence joins TRBV18 and TRBJ2-3, with 7 nucleotides matching TRBD2. The CDR3 is 17 residues long. Germline V gene sequence: CDR1 KGHSH, CDR2 LQKENI. Trimming removed 3 bases from V and 2 bases from J; junction bases left unmatched: 11. The CDR3 region has the DNA TGTGCCAGCTCACCTTCAACTACTAGCGTATACACAGATACGCAGTATTTT. It encodes CASSPSTTSVYTDTQYF. Together with reference TRBV18 and TRBJ2-3, the CDR3 gives the full variable domain: NAGVMQNPRHLVRRRGQEARLRCSPMKGHSHVYWYRQLPEEGLKFMVYLQKENIIDESGMPKERFSAEFPKEGPSILRIQQVVRGDSAAYFCASSPSTTSVYTDTQYFGPGTRLTVL.

On this clone: One end of the junction does not line up with germline, which may come from a read error. The V call is TRBV5-1, the J call TRBJ2-7, with D possibly being TRBD1 (6 bases). CDR3 length: 14 amino acids. Germline CDR1 SGHRS, CDR2 YFSETQ. The CDR3 sequence: CASSSAGTSYEQYF. The DNA for the CDR3 is TGTGCCAGCAGCTCGGCAGGGACATCCTACGAGCAGTACTTC. Drawing the rest from reference TRBV5-1 and TRBJ2-7, the complete variable domain is KAGVTQTPRYLIKTRGQQVTLSCSPISGHRSVSWYQQTPGQGLQFLFEYFSETQRNKGNFPGRFSGRQFSNSRSEMNVSTLELGDSALYLCASSSAGTSYEQYFGPGTRLTVT.

CDR3 amino acids: CASSSDRARTGELFF. The CDR3 coding sequence is TGTGCCAGCAGTTCGGACAGGGCTAGGACCGGGGAGCTGTTTTTT. V and J are TRBV28 and TRBJ2-2, with 8 bases aligning to TRBD1. With 4 bases clipped from V and 5 bases from J, the junction kept 6 bases outside the gene matches. The CDR3 extends over 15 amino acids. Germline CDR1 is MDHEN and CDR2 is SYDVKM.

The chain links TRBV4-1 to TRBJ2-1; 8 positions match TRBD1. Losses at the gene ends were 1 base for V and 6 bases for J; bases not matched to a gene: 8. The CDR3 consists of 16 residues. The germline V gene encodes CDR1 MGHRA and CDR2 YSYEKL. CDR3 coding DNA: TGCGCCAGCAGCCAAGTGGTCGGGACAGGACTCAATGAGCAGTTCTTC. It is translated as CASSQVVGTGLNEQFF.

The J gene is TRBJ2-3, the V gene TRBV7-2; no reliable D call. Germline V gene data show CDR1 as SGHTA and CDR2 as FQGNSA. The CDR3 length is 13 residues. Trimming removed 5 bases from V and 1 base from J, with 7 bases in between. CDR3 coding DNA: TGTGCCAGCAGCCTGAGCGGCACAGATACGCAGTATTTT. Residues: CASSLSGTDTQYF.

The chain carries TRBV27 and TRBJ2-7; 7 bases match TRBD2. V was pared by 5 bases and J by 0 bases, with 4 bases of the junction left unmatched. Germline V gene lookup returns CDR1 MNHEY and CDR2 SMNVEV (reference sequence). The CDR3 loop spans 14 amino acids. CDR3: CASSRSGDSYEQYF. CDR3 sequence (DNA): TGTGCCAGCAGTCGAAGCGGGGACTCCTACGAGCAGTACTTC.

The chain has TRBV27 and TRBJ2-1; the D gene is possibly TRBD2 (6 bases). Germline V lookup: CDR1 MNHEY, CDR2 SMNVEV (reference sequence). This CDR3 region has 15 residues. Trimming took 1 base from V and 0 from J, leaving 7 bases between them. The CDR3 nucleotides read TGTGCCAGCAGTTTATTAGCGGCCTCCTACAATGAGCAGTTCTTC. Translated, it gives CASSLLAASYNEQFF.

The CDR3 sequence is CASSSGLAGPYEQYF. The CDR3 nucleotides read TGTGCCAGCAGCTCGGGACTAGCGGGACCCTACGAGCAGTACTTC. This sequence joins TRBV13 and TRBJ2-7, with 13 bases matching TRBD2. The CDR3 contains 15 residues. Looked up from germline, CDR1 is PRHDT and CDR2 is FYEKMQ (reference sequence). V gave up 4 bases and J gave up 2 bases; unmatched junction bases: 2.

The chain couples TRBV7-2 to TRBJ1-1; a possible D gene is TRBD1 (5 bases). CDR3 size: 15 residues. The germline CDR1 and CDR2 sequences are SGHTA and FQGNSA. The V and J ends lost 1 base and 0 bases respectively, with 9 bases between them. In DNA, the CDR3 is TGTGCCAGCAGCTTAGTCGGGGGTGTGAACACTGAAGCTTTCTTT. Translated: CASSLVGGVNTEAFF.

This clone was counted a single time. V usage is TRBV19 and J usage is TRBJ1-2; 8 bases align to TRBD1. In germline, CDR1 is LNHDA, CDR2 SQIVND (reference sequence). This CDR3 has 17 residues. After removal of 3 bases from V and 4 bases from J, the junction contained 13 bases not matched to a gene. The CDR3 nucleotides read TGTGCCAGTAGTATGGACAGGGCGTCTGGGAGTGTCTATGGCTACACCTTC. Its protein product is CASSMDRASGSVYGYTF.

This clone has just a few counts. The chain recombines TRBV5-1 with TRBJ2-7; possible D gene TRBD1, 5 bases. Looked up from germline, CDR1 is SGHRS and CDR2 is YFSETQ. The V gene lost 0 bases and the J gene lost 3 bases, with 13 bases spanning the gap. This CDR3 is 15 amino acids long. Written as DNA, the CDR3 is TGCGCCAGCAGCTTGGTTCAGGGCGGCCTCTACGAGCAGTACTTC. It codes for CASSLVQGGLYEQYF.

The chain employs TRBV28 and TRBJ2-7, with 14 positions matching TRBD2. V lost 5 bases to trimming and J lost 7 bases; unmatched junction nucleotides: 4. Germline-derived CDR1 and CDR2 are MDHEN and SYDVKM. The CDR3 sequence is 14 residues long. The CDR3 protein is CASSPTSGREEQYF. CDR3 DNA sequence: TGTGCCAGCAGTCCGACTAGCGGGAGGGAAGAGCAGTACTTC.

This chain uses TRBV19 with TRBJ1-4; D unclear. V lost 0 bases and J 7 bases, leaving 15 bases between the germline ends. This CDR3 region has 16 residues. Germline values: CDR1 LNHDA, CDR2 SQIVND (reference sequence). CDR3 sequence (DNA): TGTGCCAGTAGTATAGATCTAACAGCACCCGGTGAAAAACTGTTTTTT. Its protein is CASSIDLTAPGEKLFF.

The chain recombines TRBV4-1 with TRBJ2-7; 7 bases align to TRBD1. J gave up 0 bases and V 5 bases, and 4 bases lay outside the gene matches. Germline V gene lookup returns CDR1 MGHRA and CDR2 YSYEKL. The CDR3 runs to 14 residues. CDR3 residues: CASSARQGSYEQYF. In nucleotides, the CDR3 is TGCGCCAGCAGCGCAAGACAGGGCTCCTACGAGCAGTACTTC.

This clone was seen only once. CDR3 DNA sequence: TGCGCCAGCAGTGTGGGTCCGGGGGTTGGAGAGACCCAGTACTTC. Encoded protein: CASSVGPGVGETQYF. V is TRBV10-1 and J is TRBJ2-5; TRBD2 is a possible D gene (6 bases). This CDR3 is 15 amino acids long. Germline V lookup: CDR1 WNHNN, CDR2 SYGVQD (reference sequence). Trimming left V 4 bases short and J 4 bases short, with 16 bases between.

This chain joins TRBV19 and TRBJ2-1; D call uncertain. CDR1 LNHDA and CDR2 SQIVND come from the germline V gene (reference sequence). V gave up 3 bases and J gave up 7 bases, with 10 bases separating them. The CDR3 spans 13 residues. CDR3 region: CASSIRSRNEQFF. For the CDR3, the DNA is TGTGCCAGTAGTATCCGGAGTAGAAATGAGCAGTTCTTC.

This chain uses TRBV20-1 with TRBJ1-4; D remains unclear. The CDR3 extends over 10 amino acids. V was cut by 7 bases and J by 7 bases, with 7 bases left in between. CDR1 is DFQATT, CDR2 SNEGSKA, per germline (reference sequence). CDR3 amino acids: CSVLGEKLFF. In DNA, the CDR3 is TGCAGTGTCCTCGGTGAAAAACTGTTTTTT.

This clone was counted once. The V and J genes are TRBV5-1 and TRBJ2-7; D might be TRBD2 (6 bases). The CDR3 length is 14 residues. Germline-derived CDR1 and CDR2 are SGHRS and YFSETQ. V lost 0 bases and J lost 2, with 9 bases in between. The CDR3 here is CASSLDGRPYEQYF. The DNA of the CDR3 is TGCGCCAGCAGCTTGGACGGGAGACCCTACGAGCAGTACTTC.

V is TRBV9 and J is TRBJ2-1, with D tentatively TRBD2 (5 bases). The V gene lost 5 bases and the J gene lost 1 base, with 13 bases spanning the gap. The CDR3 consists of 15 residues. Germline V gene lookup returns CDR1 SGDLS and CDR2 YYNGEE. This CDR3 reads CASSSLDFSYNEQFF. CDR3 sequence (DNA): TGTGCCAGCAGTTCGTTGGACTTTTCCTACAATGAGCAGTTCTTC. The full variable domain, with the rest looked up from reference TRBV9 and TRBJ2-1, is DSGVTQTPKHLITATGQRVTLRCSPRSGDLSVYWYQQSLDQGLQFLIQYYNGEERAKGNILERFSAQQFPDLHSELNLSSLELGDSALYFCASSSLDFSYNEQFFGPGTRLTVL.

The chain uses TRBV10-3 and TRBJ2-2, with TRBD2 identical over 11 bases. The CDR3 is 18 amino acids. V gave up 10 bases and J gave up 4 bases; unmatched junction bases: 17. CDR1 is ENHRY and CDR2 is SYGVKD in the germline V gene. CDR3 in DNA: TGTGCCACCGGATCCGATTTTCTAGCGGGAGGTGGCACCGGGGAGCTGTTTTTT. Protein: CATGSDFLAGGGTGELFF.

This clone was seen more than once but under ten times. The V and J genes are TRBV6-5 and TRBJ2-7; 7 nucleotides line up with TRBD1. Germline CDR1 MNHEY, CDR2 SVGAGI. The CDR3 has 15 amino acids. Trimming at V came to 5 bases and at J to 3 bases, leaving 10 bases not matched to a gene. CDR3 protein: CASSNFGTENYEQYF. The CDR3 DNA reads TGTGCCAGCAGTAACTTCGGGACAGAGAACTACGAGCAGTACTTC.

CDR3 residues: CASSLVLQERNIQYF. The CDR3 bases are TGCGCCAGCAGCTTGGTTCTCCAGGAAAGAAACATTCAGTACTTC. The chain is built from TRBV5-1 and TRBJ2-4; D is unclear. Germline V lookup: CDR1 SGHRS, CDR2 YFSETQ. There are 15 residues in the CDR3. Trimming took 0 bases from V and 6 from J, leaving 13 bases between them.

The chain is built from TRBV19 and TRBJ1-5; 11 nucleotides align to TRBD1. The CDR3 is made up of 16 amino acids. The germline V gene encodes CDR1 LNHDA and CDR2 SQIVND (reference sequence). With 3 bases clipped from V and 2 bases from J, the junction kept 3 bases outside the gene matches. The CDR3 nucleotides are TGTGCCAGTAGTATCTGGACAGGGGGCGGCAATCAGCCCCAGCATTTT. The encoded protein is CASSIWTGGGNQPQHF.

V gene TRBV6-1 combines with J gene TRBJ1-5; no firm D call. V lost 8 bases to trimming and J lost 5 bases, with 10 bases between them. Per the germline V gene, CDR1 is MNHNS and CDR2 is SASEGT. The CDR3 is made up of 12 amino acids. CDR3 residues: CASVVEDQPQHF. The CDR3 DNA reads as TGTGCCAGCGTGGTGGAGGATCAGCCCCAGCATTTT.

J is TRBJ2-2 and V is TRBV18; D is possibly TRBD2 (5 bases). CDR1 KGHSH and CDR2 LQKENI come from the germline V gene. The CDR3 runs 14 residues. Trimming took 3 bases from V and 8 from J, leaving 13 bases between them. In DNA form, the CDR3 reads TGTGCCAGCTCACCCGGCCTAGCCGGAGGGGAGCTGTTTTTT. Its protein product is CASSPGLAGGELFF.